This is a list of T cell receptor beta chains from one sample in a study of B cell selection in AIRE deficiency. Assay: immunoSEQ multiplex PCR; the TCRdb copy retains only in-frame clones and omits some. The sample gives around 20,000 clones, about 94% of which show up once; roughly 2% is in the top ten. The source material was Tregs sorted from PBMCs. The origin of the receptors is a human donor with AIRE deficiency. Each CDR3 is given without its conserved first and last residue. D genes are given only for firm matches.

V gene: TRBV27
J gene: TRBJ1-1
D gene: NA
CDR3 protein: ASSPRRVSEAF

V gene: TRBV28
J gene: TRBJ1-2
D gene: NA
CDR3 protein: ASSFWDYGYT

V gene: TRBV28
J gene: TRBJ1-5
D gene: TRBD1
CDR3 protein: ASSFKRDSRYSNQPQH

V gene: TRBV28
J gene: TRBJ1-4
D gene: NA
CDR3 protein: ASSFANSKATNEKLF

V gene: TRBV5-6
J gene: TRBJ1-2
D gene: TRBD1
CDR3 protein: ASSRQGPSHGYT

V gene: TRBV28
J gene: TRBJ1-3
D gene: NA
CDR3 protein: ASRRYRVRPGNTIY

V gene: TRBV7-9
J gene: TRBJ1-1
D gene: TRBD1
CDR3 protein: ASSPRTGSTEAF

V gene: TRBV28
J gene: TRBJ1-3
D gene: NA
CDR3 protein: ASSLPGHLPLTNTIY

V gene: TRBV7-2
J gene: TRBJ2-1
D gene: TRBD1
CDR3 protein: ASSPDRVQNNEQF

V gene: TRBV29-1
J gene: TRBJ1-2
D gene: NA
CDR3 protein: SAAGATGSGYT

V gene: TRBV28
J gene: TRBJ1-2
D gene: TRBD1
CDR3 protein: ASRGQRIDGYT

V gene: TRBV5-8
J gene: TRBJ1-2
D gene: NA
CDR3 protein: ASSLAGHT

V gene: TRBV28
J gene: TRBJ1-2
D gene: NA
CDR3 protein: ASSPGGSSGYT

V gene: TRBV30
J gene: TRBJ2-7
D gene: NA
CDR3 protein: AWSRADGSYEQY

V gene: TRBV10-3
J gene: TRBJ2-2
D gene: TRBD2
CDR3 protein: AISGTGRREGQVIAGELF

V gene: TRBV2
J gene: TRBJ2-3
D gene: NA
CDR3 protein: ASGRTATDTDTQY

V gene: TRBV7-2
J gene: TRBJ2-7
D gene: TRBD1
CDR3 protein: ASSLVLDRIYEQY

V gene: TRBV14
J gene: TRBJ1-6
D gene: NA
CDR3 protein: ASSLYLAYNSPLH

V gene: TRBV5-6
J gene: TRBJ2-1
D gene: TRBD1
CDR3 protein: ASSLRTGGKGYNEQF

V gene: TRBV4-1
J gene: TRBJ2-3
D gene: NA
CDR3 protein: ASSQELASRSDTQY

V gene: TRBV20-1
J gene: TRBJ2-7
D gene: NA
CDR3 protein: SARGSYEQY